The 22 T cell receptor beta chains listed next were all sequenced from one sample in a study of read filtering for tumor transcriptome and immune sequencing. Molecular barcoded adaptors covering alpha/delta and beta/gamma chains were used on around 400 ng RNA. TCRdb re-called the reads through MiXCR, storing one row per CDR3 protein. This repertoire shows tens of thousands of distinct CDR3 sequences, roughly 18% found once; its top ten account for approximately 10%. Sequenced material: a population of CD138-negative cells sorted from bone marrow. Receptor source: a donor aged 40 or older with multiple myeloma.

This clonotype was seen ten or more times. V and J are TRBV7-2 and TRBJ2-3, with 8 bases lining up with TRBD2. V lost 5 bases to trimming and J lost 3 bases; unmatched junction nucleotides: 10. The germline V gene encodes CDR1 SGHTA and CDR2 FQGNSA. The CDR3 consists of 16 residues. The CDR3 region has the DNA TGTGCCAGCAGCCCCCGCCCGGGGGGGGGGACAGATACGCAGTATTTT. This sequence encodes CASSPRPGGGTDTQYF.

This clonotype occurred many times. The chain couples TRBV4-1 to TRBJ2-3; 7 nucleotides line up with TRBD2. The CDR3 loop spans 14 amino acids. Trimming cost V 0 bases and J 5 bases; bases outside gene matches: 2. Germline CDR1 reads MGHRA; CDR2 reads YSYEKL. This CDR3 reads CASSQEPSGDTQYF. The CDR3 nucleotides read TGCGCCAGCAGCCAAGAGCCTAGCGGAGATACGCAGTATTTT.

This clonotype was observed many times. V and J are TRBV14 and TRBJ1-1; 9 bases align to TRBD1. This CDR3 is 15 amino acids long. Germline trimming cut 4 bases from V and 5 bases from J; bases unmatched to any gene: 8. Germline CDR1 is SGHDN and CDR2 is FVKESK. CDR3 protein: CASSLRTGAGTEAFF. The CDR3 DNA reads as TGTGCCAGCAGCCTGCGGACAGGGGCGGGAACTGAAGCTTTCTTT.

Worth noting for this clonotype: One base away lies a much larger clone, so this may be a sequencing read error. The chain recombines TRBV25-1 with TRBJ2-7; D may be TRBD2 (6 bases). Germline assignment: CDR1 MGHDK and CDR2 SYGVNS. The CDR3 extends over 15 amino acids. The CDR3 region is CAGSAVSGPSYEQYF. CDR3 DNA: TGTGCCGGCAGTGCAGTTAGCGGCCCCTCCTACGAGCAGTACTTC.

On this clonotype itself: A junction boundary mismatches the germline segment, possibly from a read error. CDR3 DNA sequence: TGCAGTGCTAGAGGACTAGCTGAGAAAATCAAAACCATTCAGTACTTC. Its translation: CSARGLAEKIKTIQYF. V and J are TRBV20-1 and TRBJ2-4; 7 nucleotides align to TRBD2. The length of the CDR3 is 16 residues. From germline, CDR1 is DFQATT and CDR2 SNEGSKA (reference sequence).

This clonotype was seen many times. This rearrangement joins TRBV5-1 to TRBJ2-2; the D gene is possibly TRBD2 (5 bases). This CDR3 is 15 amino acids long. Germline-derived CDR1 and CDR2 are SGHRS and YFSETQ. V lost 4 bases and J 1 base, leaving 11 bases between the germline ends. Written as DNA, the CDR3 is TGCGCCAGCAGCCCGGGGATACTGAACACCGGGGAGCTGTTTTTT. This encodes CASSPGILNTGELFF.

The V call is TRBV18, the J call TRBJ2-3; tentatively, D is TRBD2 (5 bases). The V end was cut by 3 bases, the J end by 3 bases, with 16 bases between. Germline lookup yields CDR1 KGHSH and CDR2 LQKENI. The CDR3 runs 16 residues. The CDR3 DNA is TGTGCCAGCTCACCGTACCGGGATACTACTACAGATACGCAGTATTTT. Translating it yields CASSPYRDTTTDTQYF.

This clonotype was seen many times. This sequence joins TRBV7-6 and TRBJ2-3; possible D gene TRBD2, 6 bases. CDR1 and CDR2 (germline): SGHVS, FNYEAQ. The CDR3 spans 14 residues. Trimming shortened V by 0 bases and J by 5 bases, and 9 bases separated the two germline ends. CDR3 amino acids: CASSLAGGGDTQYF. The CDR3 DNA sequence: TGTGCCAGCAGCTTAGCGGGGGGTGGAGATACGCAGTATTTT.

This clonotype was seen a single time. The chain links TRBV7-2 to TRBJ2-2; D ambiguous. The CDR3 loop spans 15 amino acids. Germline values: CDR1 SGHTA, CDR2 FQGNSA. Trimming shortened V by 5 bases and J by 2 bases, and 12 bases separated the two germline ends. The CDR3 sequence: CASSLLASNTGELFF. The CDR3 DNA is TGTGCCAGCAGCCTGCTGGCTTCCAACACCGGGGAGCTGTTTTTT.

Ten or more counts support this clonotype. The chain uses TRBV7-8 and TRBJ2-7; 7 bases line up with TRBD2. Germline CDR1 is SGHVS and CDR2 is FQNEAQ. There are 14 residues in the CDR3. V shed 1 base, J shed 0 bases, and the junction held 0 bases outside the gene matches. The chain's CDR3 is CASSLGGGSYEQYF. CDR3 in DNA: TGTGCCAGCAGCTTAGGGGGGGGCTCCTACGAGCAGTACTTC.

Ten or more counts support this clonotype. This sequence joins TRBV20-1 and TRBJ2-7; 10 nucleotides agree with TRBD2. The CDR3 is made up of 13 amino acids. With V trimmed by 6 bases and J by 7 bases, 9 bases remained unmatched. Germline CDR1 and CDR2: DFQATT and SNEGSKA (reference sequence). Here the CDR3 DNA reads TGCAGTGCGAACAGCGGGAGGGCGCAAGAGCAGTACTTC. It codes for CSANSGRAQEQYF.

The chain couples TRBV30 to TRBJ1-2, with unresolved D. The CDR3 totals 11 residues. Trimming removed 2 bases from V and 4 bases from J, with 5 bases in between. The germline CDR1 and CDR2 sequences are GTSNPN and SVGIG (reference sequence). This chain's CDR3 is CAWSKGYGYTF. The CDR3, as DNA: TGTGCCTGGAGTAAGGGCTATGGCTACACCTTC.

The chain carries TRBV7-8 and TRBJ2-1; D remains ambiguous. CDR1 is SGHVS and CDR2 is FQNEAQ in the germline V gene. This CDR3 spans 18 amino acids. The CDR3: CAGSPHLVRLGTNNEQFF. Here the CDR3 DNA reads TGTGCTGGCAGCCCCCATCTCGTCCGGTTAGGCACTAACAATGAGCAGTTCTTC.

Many counts were recorded for this clonotype. J is TRBJ1-4 and V is TRBV12-3 or TRBV12-4; D possibly uses TRBD1 or TRBD2 (6 bases each). The J call may be faulty, since TRBJ2-3 better matches the DNA end. The CDR3 loop spans 14 amino acids. CDR3 bases: TGTGCCAGCAGTTTAGACGGCAGGGGAGGTACGCAGTATTTT. Translated: CASSLDGRGGTQYF.

This clonotype was observed many times. The chain uses TRBV3-1 and TRBJ2-5; 11 bases are a match to TRBD2. CDR3 length: 20 residues. Germline loops: CDR1 LGHDT, CDR2 YNNKEL (reference sequence). Trimming took 0 bases from V and 5 from J; bases not matched to a gene: 17. In nucleotides, the CDR3 is TGTGCCAGCAGCCAAGACGGGGGACTCCTAGCGGGGGGACTGACGGAGACCCAGTACTTC. Protein sequence: CASSQDGGLLAGGLTETQYF.

Details on this clonotype: At one end, the junction sequence differs from germline, possibly due to a read error. The V and J genes are TRBV19 and TRBJ1-1, with D unresolved. In germline, CDR1 is LNHDA, CDR2 SQIVND (reference sequence). The CDR3 contains 15 residues. The CDR3: CASSPGRAPNTEALF. CDR3 DNA: TGTGCCAGTAGTCCGGGGAGGGCACCGAACACTGAAGCTCTCTTT.

This clonotype was found many times. The V gene is TRBV20-1, the J gene TRBJ2-2, with D unresolved. The germline V gene encodes CDR1 DFQATT and CDR2 SNEGSKA (reference sequence). The length of the CDR3 is 15 residues. Trimming removed 0 bases at V and 6 bases at J, with 14 bases between. CDR3: CSAREGRATPGELFF. CDR3 in DNA: TGCAGTGCTAGAGAGGGTCGGGCTACCCCCGGGGAGCTGTTTTTT.

This clonotype was seen only a few times. The J gene is TRBJ1-2, the V gene TRBV19; 8 bases align to TRBD1. The germline V gene encodes CDR1 LNHDA and CDR2 SQIVND (reference sequence). The J segment lost 4 bases and the V segment lost 4 bases, leaving 2 bases of the junction unmatched. This CDR3 has 13 amino acids. The CDR3 loop is CASSTGGRYGYTF. The CDR3 region has the DNA TGTGCCAGTAGTACAGGGGGCCGCTATGGCTACACCTTC.

This clonotype has just one count. A single base separates this from a much larger clone, so it may be a read error. The J gene is TRBJ2-3, the V gene TRBV4-1, with D perhaps matching TRBD2 (7 bases). The germline V gene encodes CDR1 MGHRA and CDR2 YSYEKL. This CDR3 has 18 amino acids. The CDR3 is CASGQDGSRGGGADTQYF. In nucleotides, the CDR3 is TGCGCCAGCGGCCAAGATGGATCAAGGGGAGGGGGGGCAGATACGCAGTATTTT.

This clonotype was observed once. The junction does not match germline at one end; this may be a read error. The chain links TRBV5-4 to TRBJ2-3, with 11 bases that match TRBD1. Germline CDR1 reads SGHNT; CDR2 reads YYREEE (reference sequence). This CDR3 comprises 15 residues. Here the CDR3 DNA reads TGTGCCAGCAGATTGGACAGGGGGCGGGCAGATACGCAGTATTTT. Amino acids: CASRLDRGRADTQYF.

Remarks on this clonotype: A read error likely explains this, since a far larger clone differs by one base. V and J are TRBV6-5 and TRBJ2-1; D gene unclear. Germline V gene sequence: CDR1 MNHEY, CDR2 SVGAGI. The CDR3 loop spans 14 amino acids. Here the CDR3 reads CTSSAGWGNNEQFF. CDR3 nucleotides: TGTACCAGCAGTGCCGGTTGGGGTAACAATGAGCAGTTCTTC.

This clonotype occurred many times. The gene calls are TRBV5-1 and TRBJ2-5; TRBD1 might be the D (6 bases). The V and J ends lost 4 bases and 3 bases respectively, with 19 bases between them. This CDR3 contains 16 residues. CDR1 and CDR2 (germline): SGHRS, YFSETQ. The CDR3 coding sequence is TGCGCCAGCAGCAAGCACGGGGACACAGGAAAAGAGACCCAGTACTTC. This gives the protein CASSKHGDTGKETQYF.